This T cell receptor (beta chain) was observed in a study of regulatory T cells in long-lasting Graves disease. Regarding the study as a whole: Public clonotype sharing was higher in persistent than newly diagnosed patients. Persistent disease showed a preference for TRBV28, TRBJ1-2 and TRBJ2-5.

The CDR3 contains 15 residues. Germline V gene sequence: CDR1 MNHEY, CDR2 SVGAGI. Trimming pared 0 bases from V and 6 bases from J, leaving 14 bases between. Building of the TCR beta libraries involved iRepertoire HTBI primers and Arm-PCR of CDR3 regions. TCRdb redid the calling of the multiplex PCR reads with MiXCR, one entry per CDR3 protein. The sample records about 660,000 distinct CDR3 sequences, 25% to 35% being singletons. With regard to this clonotype: What it binds is unknown.

The time point was: persistent/refractory GD, antithyroid drugs over 5 years with positive TRAb. RNA extracted from PBMCs served as the sequencing template. This chain uses TRBV6-5 with TRBJ1-1, with a possible D match to TRBD1 (5 bases). The starting material was peripheral blood mononuclear cells (PBMCs), obtained when the disease was refractory, from a patient treated with antithyroid drugs. This TCR was recovered from a female donor with Graves disease. For the CDR3, the DNA is TGTGCCAGCAGTTACTCGATGATTCAGGGTGCTGAAGCTTTCTTT. Translating gives CASSYSMIQGAEAFF.